Listed below are T cell receptor beta chains from one sample, sequenced in a study of lymphopenia after photon versus proton radiotherapy. Some clones are missing from TCRdb's copy, which holds only in-frame ones; the method was immunoSEQ multiplex PCR. The sample carries 60,000 or so clones, approximately 83% recorded once. Here the sequenced sample was peripheral blood, taken from a patient treated with photon-based radiotherapy. These receptors were obtained from a man in his forties with gastric cancer. Both conserved end residues are part of each CDR3. Each record gives: V gene, clone size, J gene, D gene, CDR3 DNA, CDR3 protein. A D gene is named only where the DNA matches it firmly. The size of a clone is reported for some rows only, either as once, few or many, or as a class for expanded clones.

v_call: TRBV27; clone_size: .; j_call: TRBJ1-6; d_call: .; cdr3_nt: TGTGCCAGCAGTTTCAGGGACAAGGGATCACCCCTCCACTTT; cdr3_aa: CASSFRDKGSPLHF
v_call: TRBV7-6; clone_size: once; j_call: TRBJ1-1; d_call: .; cdr3_nt: .; cdr3_aa: CASNQPGGLKLSLSEGTEAFF
v_call: TRBV7-8; clone_size: .; j_call: TRBJ2-1; d_call: .; cdr3_nt: TGTGCCAGCAGCTTAGTTGGAAGTGAGCAGTTCTTC; cdr3_aa: CASSLVGSEQFF
v_call: TRBV18; clone_size: .; j_call: TRBJ1-4; d_call: .; cdr3_nt: TGTGCCAGCTCACAGGGGTCAACTAATGAAAAACTGTTTTTT; cdr3_aa: CASSQGSTNEKLFF
v_call: TRBV6-1; clone_size: .; j_call: TRBJ1-5; d_call: TRBD1; cdr3_nt: TGTGCCAGCAGGGGACAGATCAATCAGCCCCAGCATTTT; cdr3_aa: CASRGQINQPQHF
v_call: TRBV18; clone_size: .; j_call: TRBJ2-1; d_call: .; cdr3_nt: TGTGCCAGCTCACCACTATCAAGGCCGGAGGGTGAGCAGTTCTTC; cdr3_aa: CASSPLSRPEGEQFF
v_call: TRBV27; clone_size: once; j_call: TRBJ1-1; d_call: .; cdr3_nt: TGTGCCAGCAGTTTAGCTGGGGGCTGGCAAGCTTTCTTT; cdr3_aa: CASSLAGGWQAFF
v_call: TRBV4-3; clone_size: once; j_call: TRBJ1-1; d_call: .; cdr3_nt: TGCGCCAGCAGCCAAGGGAACACTGAAACTTTCTTT; cdr3_aa: CASSQGNTETFF
v_call: TRBV9; clone_size: .; j_call: TRBJ2-3; d_call: .; cdr3_nt: TGTGCCAGCAGCGGAAAGACAGTTGCAGATACGCAGTATTTT; cdr3_aa: CASSGKTVADTQYF
v_call: TRBV19; clone_size: .; j_call: TRBJ2-7; d_call: TRBD1; cdr3_nt: TGTGCCAGTAGTAGGACCCGGGACAGAATCTACGAGCAGTACTTC; cdr3_aa: CASSRTRDRIYEQYF
v_call: TRBV5-1; clone_size: .; j_call: TRBJ1-1; d_call: TRBD1; cdr3_nt: TGCGCCAGCAGCTTGGGGACAGGGGCCGACACTGAAGCTTTCTTT; cdr3_aa: CASSLGTGADTEAFF
v_call: TRBV9; clone_size: .; j_call: TRBJ2-7; d_call: .; cdr3_nt: TGTGCCAGCAGCTTTTCGGACGGCTCCTACGAGCAGTACTTC; cdr3_aa: CASSFSDGSYEQYF
v_call: TRBV9; clone_size: .; j_call: TRBJ2-5; d_call: .; cdr3_nt: TGTGCCAGCAGCAAGTACGGGGAGACCCAGTACTTC; cdr3_aa: CASSKYGETQYF
v_call: TRBV6-6; clone_size: .; j_call: TRBJ2-7; d_call: .; cdr3_nt: TGTGCCAGCAGTTACTCCGCAGGCGGAGTGGCAGAGCAGTACTTC; cdr3_aa: CASSYSAGGVAEQYF
v_call: TRBV4-1; clone_size: .; j_call: TRBJ2-3; d_call: .; cdr3_nt: TGCGCCAGCAGCCATCCCCTGGATACGCAGTATTTT; cdr3_aa: CASSHPLDTQYF
v_call: TRBV7-9; clone_size: .; j_call: TRBJ1-2; d_call: .; cdr3_nt: TGTGCCAGCAGCTTAGCGATAGGGCAAGGCGGCTACACCTTC; cdr3_aa: CASSLAIGQGGYTF
v_call: TRBV19; clone_size: .; j_call: TRBJ2-2; d_call: TRBD1; cdr3_nt: TGTGCCAGTAGTTCCCAGGGGGCGACGACCGGGGAGCTGTTTTTT; cdr3_aa: CASSSQGATTGELFF
v_call: TRBV9; clone_size: once; j_call: TRBJ1-1; d_call: .; cdr3_nt: TGTGCCTCCAGCGTTGGGGACGGAAAAGAAGCTTTCTTT; cdr3_aa: CASSVGDGKEAFF
v_call: TRBV12-5; clone_size: .; j_call: TRBJ2-5; d_call: .; cdr3_nt: TGTGCTAGTGGTCCCGGACAAGGGCAAGAGACCCAGTACTTC; cdr3_aa: CASGPGQGQETQYF
v_call: TRBV12-2; clone_size: .; j_call: TRBJ2-6; d_call: .; cdr3_nt: TGTGCAAGTCGCCAGGCGACAGGCTCTGGGGCCAACGTCCTGACTTTC; cdr3_aa: CASRQATGSGANVLTF
v_call: TRBV7-2; clone_size: .; j_call: TRBJ1-1; d_call: .; cdr3_nt: TGTGCCAGCAGCGCTATCCCGGGACAAAACACTGAAGCTTTCTTT; cdr3_aa: CASSAIPGQNTEAFF
v_call: TRBV2; clone_size: .; j_call: TRBJ1-1; d_call: TRBD1; cdr3_nt: TGTGCCAGCAGTCCAAACAGGGGAACTGAAGCTTTCTTT; cdr3_aa: CASSPNRGTEAFF
v_call: TRBV2; clone_size: .; j_call: TRBJ1-2; d_call: TRBD1; cdr3_nt: TGTGCCAGCAGGCGGACAGGGTTAACCTATGGCTACACCTTC; cdr3_aa: CASRRTGLTYGYTF
v_call: TRBV2; clone_size: .; j_call: TRBJ2-2; d_call: TRBD1; cdr3_nt: TGTGCCAGCAGGAAAGGGACAGCTAACACCGGGGAGCTGTTTTTT; cdr3_aa: CASRKGTANTGELFF
v_call: TRBV28; clone_size: .; j_call: TRBJ1-5; d_call: TRBD1; cdr3_nt: TGTGCCAGCAGTTTGGGGGGACAGGGGGGGAATCAGCCCCAGCATTTT; cdr3_aa: CASSLGGQGGNQPQHF
v_call: TRBV7-8; clone_size: .; j_call: TRBJ1-1; d_call: .; cdr3_nt: TGTGCCAGCAGCTTAGCAGGTGAAGCTTTCTTT; cdr3_aa: CASSLAGEAFF
v_call: TRBV27; clone_size: .; j_call: TRBJ1-1; d_call: .; cdr3_nt: TGTGCCAGCAGGGGGGCCTGGGGCACTGAAGCTTTCTTT; cdr3_aa: CASRGAWGTEAFF
v_call: TRBV5-1; clone_size: .; j_call: TRBJ1-1; d_call: TRBD1; cdr3_nt: TGCGCCAGCAGCTTCACACCCGGGACAGCCACTGAAGCTTTCTTT; cdr3_aa: CASSFTPGTATEAFF
v_call: TRBV21-1; clone_size: .; j_call: TRBJ2-6; d_call: .; cdr3_nt: TGTGCCAGCAGCAAGACGGCGTGCTCTGGGGCCAACGTCCTGACTTTC; cdr3_aa: CASSKTACSGANVLTF
v_call: TRBV4-1; clone_size: .; j_call: TRBJ2-7; d_call: TRBD1; cdr3_nt: TGCGCCAGCAGCCAAGTACCGGGACAGGGGGCAAACGAGCAGTACTTC; cdr3_aa: CASSQVPGQGANEQYF
v_call: TRBV30; clone_size: .; j_call: TRBJ1-3; d_call: .; cdr3_nt: TGTGCCTGGAGTGTTTGGGGTGTTGGAAACACCATATATTTT; cdr3_aa: CAWSVWGVGNTIYF
v_call: TRBV4-1; clone_size: .; j_call: TRBJ1-2; d_call: .; cdr3_nt: TGCGCCAGCAGCCAAGTCGGAGGGGCAAACTATGGCTACACCTTC; cdr3_aa: CASSQVGGANYGYTF
v_call: TRBV5-4; clone_size: once; j_call: TRBJ1-4; d_call: TRBD1; cdr3_nt: TGTGCCAGCAGCTTTGGACTAACAGGGGCAACTAATGAAAAACTGTTTTTT; cdr3_aa: CASSFGLTGATNEKLFF
v_call: TRBV6-5; clone_size: .; j_call: TRBJ1-1; d_call: TRBD1; cdr3_nt: TGTGCCAGCAGCCCCGGACAGGGAAGGATTCGGGCTTTCTTT; cdr3_aa: CASSPGQGRIRAFF
v_call: TRBV5-6; clone_size: .; j_call: TRBJ2-7; d_call: .; cdr3_nt: TGTGCCAGCAGCTTGGTGGGCAGCTACGAGCAGTACTTC; cdr3_aa: CASSLVGSYEQYF
v_call: TRBV5-1; clone_size: .; j_call: TRBJ1-1; d_call: TRBD1; cdr3_nt: TGCGCCAGCAGCTCTGGACAGGGTAGGAACACTGAAGCTTTCTTT; cdr3_aa: CASSSGQGRNTEAFF
v_call: TRBV29-1; clone_size: .; j_call: TRBJ1-4; d_call: .; cdr3_nt: TGCAGCGTCGTGGGGGGGCCAACTAATGAAAAACTGTTTTTT; cdr3_aa: CSVVGGPTNEKLFF
v_call: TRBV13; clone_size: .; j_call: TRBJ1-2; d_call: .; cdr3_nt: TGTGCCAGCAGCTTAGGGGGAGGGGGTCTATCCTATGGCTACACCTTC; cdr3_aa: CASSLGGGGLSYGYTF
v_call: TRBV5-5; clone_size: .; j_call: TRBJ2-7; d_call: TRBD1; cdr3_nt: TGTGCCAGCAGCTTATTGCGGACAGGGGACGAGCAGTACTTC; cdr3_aa: CASSLLRTGDEQYF
v_call: TRBV11-2; clone_size: few; j_call: TRBJ1-2; d_call: .; cdr3_nt: TGTGCCAGCAGCTTAGGGCAGGGAGGCGGCTACACCTTC; cdr3_aa: CASSLGQGGGYTF
v_call: TRBV10-3; clone_size: .; j_call: TRBJ2-7; d_call: .; cdr3_nt: TGTGCCATCAGTGGTCAGGGAGAGCAGTACTTC; cdr3_aa: CAISGQGEQYF
v_call: TRBV7-2; clone_size: .; j_call: TRBJ1-3; d_call: .; cdr3_nt: TGTGCCAGCAGCCCCTATACTGGAAACACCATATATTTT; cdr3_aa: CASSPYTGNTIYF
v_call: TRBV27; clone_size: .; j_call: TRBJ2-7; d_call: TRBD1; cdr3_nt: TGTGCCAGCAGTACGGACAGGGGATTCGGCGAGCAGTACTTC; cdr3_aa: CASSTDRGFGEQYF
v_call: TRBV29-1; clone_size: .; j_call: TRBJ1-1; d_call: .; cdr3_nt: TGCAGCGTTGAAGAGGCCGGGGGCACTGAAGCTTTCTTT; cdr3_aa: CSVEEAGGTEAFF
v_call: TRBV5-1; clone_size: .; j_call: TRBJ1-1; d_call: .; cdr3_nt: TGCGCCAGCAGTACGGGGGGGAACACTGAAGCTTTCTTT; cdr3_aa: CASSTGGNTEAFF
v_call: TRBV4-2; clone_size: .; j_call: TRBJ2-5; d_call: TRBD2; cdr3_nt: TGTGCCAGCAGCCCGGGACTAGCGGTGATCCAAGAGACCCAGTACTTC; cdr3_aa: CASSPGLAVIQETQYF
v_call: TRBV19; clone_size: .; j_call: TRBJ1-5; d_call: TRBD1; cdr3_nt: TGTGCCGATTTCCGGGACAGGGTGAAGTGTAGCAATCAGCCCCAGCATTTT; cdr3_aa: CADFRDRVKCSNQPQHF
v_call: TRBV19; clone_size: few; j_call: TRBJ1-3; d_call: .; cdr3_nt: TGTGCCAGTATCCGAGGGGGGAGCGGAAACACCATATATTTT; cdr3_aa: CASIRGGSGNTIYF
v_call: TRBV7-2; clone_size: .; j_call: TRBJ2-3; d_call: .; cdr3_nt: TGTGCCAGCAGTCGACGCCCTAGCACAGATACGCAGTATTTT; cdr3_aa: CASSRRPSTDTQYF
v_call: TRBV5-1; clone_size: .; j_call: TRBJ1-1; d_call: .; cdr3_nt: TGCGCCAGCAGCTCCGTACAGGAAGGATCCGCTGAAGCTTTCTTT; cdr3_aa: CASSSVQEGSAEAFF
v_call: TRBV5-4; clone_size: .; j_call: TRBJ1-5; d_call: .; cdr3_nt: TGTGCCAGCAGCTTGGCAGGGGTTGGTCAGCCCCAGCATTTT; cdr3_aa: CASSLAGVGQPQHF
v_call: TRBV5-1; clone_size: .; j_call: TRBJ2-3; d_call: .; cdr3_nt: TGCGCCAGCAGCTCAGGGAGCGGGACAGATACGCAGTATTTT; cdr3_aa: CASSSGSGTDTQYF
v_call: TRBV7-2; clone_size: .; j_call: TRBJ1-2; d_call: .; cdr3_nt: TGTGCCAGCAGCCTCGTTGCGGGGGCTAACTATGGCTACACCTTC; cdr3_aa: CASSLVAGANYGYTF
v_call: TRBV4-3; clone_size: .; j_call: TRBJ1-1; d_call: .; cdr3_nt: TGCGCCAGCAGCCAAGATGGGGACAACACTGAAGCTTTCTTT; cdr3_aa: CASSQDGDNTEAFF
v_call: TRBV7-5; clone_size: .; j_call: TRBJ1-2; d_call: .; cdr3_nt: TGTGCCAGAAGCTTTTGGGGGGGCGGTGGCTACACCTTC; cdr3_aa: CARSFWGGGGYTF
v_call: TRBV30; clone_size: few; j_call: TRBJ1-1; d_call: TRBD1; cdr3_nt: TGTGCCTGGAGTGTCAGGACAGGGAGGATCTTT; cdr3_aa: CAWSVRTGRIF
v_call: TRBV27; clone_size: .; j_call: TRBJ1-2; d_call: TRBD1; cdr3_nt: TGTGCCAGCACTAAGGACAGGGAATATGGCTACACCTTC; cdr3_aa: CASTKDREYGYTF
v_call: TRBV29-1; clone_size: .; j_call: TRBJ1-5; d_call: TRBD1; cdr3_nt: TGCAGCGTTGAACGTCGTCATTCTCCTGGGGAGACAGGGCGAGGGGTCAGCAATCAGCCCCAGCATTTT; cdr3_aa: CSVERRHSPGETGRGVSNQPQHF
v_call: TRBV19; clone_size: .; j_call: TRBJ2-5; d_call: TRBD2; cdr3_nt: TGTGCCAGTAGTCGGGACTATCAAGAGACCCAGTACTTC; cdr3_aa: CASSRDYQETQYF